These T cell receptor beta chains were read from a single sample in a study of control samples from healthy donors and cancer patients. The data were produced by immunoSEQ multiplex PCR, yet TCRdb's version contains in-frame clones alone and is incomplete. Seen here are around 110,000 clones, over 85% observed once, and the top ten hold 2.6%. Sequenced sample: blood. Receptors were obtained from a man younger than 40 in good health. Both conserved end residues are part of each CDR3. The D gene is left open where the match is weak. The size field is filled for only some rows; it gives once, few, many or a size class.

D,size,J,V,CDR3,DNA
NA,NA,TRBJ1-1,TRBV30,CAWRDSRGTEAFF,TGTGCCTGGAGGGACAGTCGGGGCACTGAAGCTTTCTTT
NA,NA,TRBJ2-5,TRBV28,CASSLWGGGQETQYF,TGTGCCAGCAGTTTGTGGGGAGGAGGGCAAGAGACCCAGTACTTC
NA,once,TRBJ2-1,TRBV6-5,CASGQASYNEQFF,TGTGCCAGCGGCCAGGCTTCCTACAATGAGCAGTTCTTC
NA,NA,TRBJ1-3,TRBV11-2,CASSFGQTRSGNTIYF,TGTGCCAGCAGCTTTGGACAGACTCGCTCTGGAAACACCATATATTTT
NA,once,TRBJ1-1,TRBV19,CASGPGDRSTEAFF,TGTGCCAGTGGGCCAGGGGATCGGAGCACTGAAGCTTTCTTT
NA,NA,TRBJ1-1,TRBV3-1/TRBV3-2,CASSQEGGPTEAFF,TGTGCCAGCAGCCAAGAAGGGGGTCCCACTGAAGCTTTCTTT
NA,NA,TRBJ2-5,TRBV7-9,CASSQNIVQETQYF,TGTGCCAGCAGCCAGAACATAGTCCAAGAGACCCAGTACTTC
TRBD1,NA,TRBJ2-5,TRBV27,CASSNRGETQYF,TGTGCCAGCAGCAACAGGGGAGAGACCCAGTACTTC
NA,NA,TRBJ1-4,TRBV1,CTSSQEAGQDEKLFF,TGCACCAGCAGCCAAGAGGCAGGACAAGACGAAAAACTGTTTTTT
NA,NA,TRBJ2-2,TRBV5-5,CASSFTRQRNTGELFF,TGTGCCAGCAGCTTTACGCGGCAGAGAAACACCGGGGAGCTGTTTTTT
NA,NA,TRBJ2-7,TRBV2,CASSAHRRGQTYEQYF,TGTGCCAGTAGCGCACATCGCCGGGGCCAAACCTACGAGCAGTACTTC
NA,NA,TRBJ1-2,TRBV9,CASSFDGLYGYTF,TGTGCCAGCAGCTTCGACGGACTCTATGGCTACACCTTC
TRBD1,NA,TRBJ2-5,TRBV28,CASSFRTGGRETQYF,TGTGCCAGCAGTTTTCGTACAGGGGGCAGAGAGACCCAGTACTTC
NA,NA,TRBJ2-1,TRBV27,CASSLSSGPYNEQFF,TGTGCCAGCAGTTTATCGTCCGGACCGTACAATGAGCAGTTCTTC
NA,NA,TRBJ2-5,TRBV19,CASSSVETQYF,TGTGCCAGTAGTTCGGTGGAGACCCAGTACTTC
NA,NA,TRBJ1-5,TRBV2,CASSDGRTHNQPQHF,TGTGCCAGCAGTGATGGCAGAACCCACAATCAGCCCCAGCATTTT
NA,NA,TRBJ1-5,TRBV5-5,CASSLDGDQGPQHF,TGTGCCAGCAGCCTTGACGGGGACCAGGGGCCCCAGCATTTT
TRBD2,NA,TRBJ2-3,TRBV4-2,CASSLQALAGDTQYF,TGTGCCAGCAGCCTTCAGGCCCTAGCGGGGGATACGCAGTATTTT